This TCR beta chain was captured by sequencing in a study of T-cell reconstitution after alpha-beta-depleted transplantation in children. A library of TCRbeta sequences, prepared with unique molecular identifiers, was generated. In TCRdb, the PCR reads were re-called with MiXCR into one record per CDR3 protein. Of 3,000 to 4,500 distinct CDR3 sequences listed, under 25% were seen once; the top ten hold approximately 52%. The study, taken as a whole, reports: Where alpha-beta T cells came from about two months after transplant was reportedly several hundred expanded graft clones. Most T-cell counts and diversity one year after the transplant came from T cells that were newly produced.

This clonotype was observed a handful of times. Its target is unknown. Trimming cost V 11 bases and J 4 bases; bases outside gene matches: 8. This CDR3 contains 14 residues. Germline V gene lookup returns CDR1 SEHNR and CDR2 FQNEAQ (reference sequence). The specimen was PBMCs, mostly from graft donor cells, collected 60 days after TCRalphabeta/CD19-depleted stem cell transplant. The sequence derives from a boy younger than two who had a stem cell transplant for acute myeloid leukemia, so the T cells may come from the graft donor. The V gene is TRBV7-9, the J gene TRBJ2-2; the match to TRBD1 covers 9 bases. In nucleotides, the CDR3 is TGTGCCGGCGACAGGGGGATGATCACCGGGGAGCTGTTTTTT. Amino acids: CAGDRGMITGELFF.